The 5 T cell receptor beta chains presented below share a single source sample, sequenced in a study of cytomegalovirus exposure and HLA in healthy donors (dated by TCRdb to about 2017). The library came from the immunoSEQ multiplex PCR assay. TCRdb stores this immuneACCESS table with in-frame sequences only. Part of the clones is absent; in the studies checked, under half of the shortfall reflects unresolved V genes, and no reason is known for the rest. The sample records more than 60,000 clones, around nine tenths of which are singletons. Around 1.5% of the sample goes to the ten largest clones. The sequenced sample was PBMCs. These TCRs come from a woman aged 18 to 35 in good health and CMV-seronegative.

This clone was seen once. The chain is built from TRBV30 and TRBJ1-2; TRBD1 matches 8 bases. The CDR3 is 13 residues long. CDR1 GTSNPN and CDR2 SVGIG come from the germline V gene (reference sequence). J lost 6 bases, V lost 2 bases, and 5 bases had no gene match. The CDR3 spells CAWSRDRPHGYTF. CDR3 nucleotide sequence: TGTGCCTGGAGTCGGGACAGGCCCCATGGCTACACCTTC.

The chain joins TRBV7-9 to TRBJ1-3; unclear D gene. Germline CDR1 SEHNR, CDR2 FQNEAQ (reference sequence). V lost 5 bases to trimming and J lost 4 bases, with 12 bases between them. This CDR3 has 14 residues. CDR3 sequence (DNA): TGTGCCAGCAGCCGGTCAGGATCCGGAAACACCATATATTTT. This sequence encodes CASSRSGSGNTIYF.

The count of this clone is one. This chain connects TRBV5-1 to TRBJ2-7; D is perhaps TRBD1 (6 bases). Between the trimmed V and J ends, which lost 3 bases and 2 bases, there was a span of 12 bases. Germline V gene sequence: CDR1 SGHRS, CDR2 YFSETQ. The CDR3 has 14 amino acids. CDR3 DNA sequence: TGCGCCAGCAGCTCCAGACAGGATGCCTACGAGCAGTACTTC. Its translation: CASSSRQDAYEQYF. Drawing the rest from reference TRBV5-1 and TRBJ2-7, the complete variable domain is KAGVTQTPRYLIKTRGQQVTLSCSPISGHRSVSWYQQTPGQGLQFLFEYFSETQRNKGNFPGRFSGRQFSNSRSEMNVSTLELGDSALYLCASSSRQDAYEQYFGPGTRLTVT.

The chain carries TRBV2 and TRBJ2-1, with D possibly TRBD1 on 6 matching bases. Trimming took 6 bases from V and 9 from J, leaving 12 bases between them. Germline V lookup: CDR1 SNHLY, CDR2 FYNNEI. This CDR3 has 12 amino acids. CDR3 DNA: TGTGCCAGCAGGGAGGACAGAAGTGAGCAGTTCTTC. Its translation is CASREDRSEQFF. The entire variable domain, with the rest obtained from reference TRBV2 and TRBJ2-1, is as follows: EPEVTQTPSHQVTQMGQEVILRCVPISNHLYFYWYRQILGQKVEFLVSFYNNEISEKSEIFDDQFSVERPDGSNFTLKIRSTKLEDSAMYFCASREDRSEQFFGPGTRLTVL.

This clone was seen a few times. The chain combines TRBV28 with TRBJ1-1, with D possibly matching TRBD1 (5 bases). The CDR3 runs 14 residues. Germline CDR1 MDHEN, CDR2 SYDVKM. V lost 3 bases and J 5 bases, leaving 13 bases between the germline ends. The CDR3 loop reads CASSFSGGTTEAFF. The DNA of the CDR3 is TGTGCCAGCAGTTTCAGCGGGGGAACGACTGAAGCTTTCTTT.